What follows are 4 T cell receptor beta chains derived from one specimen sequenced in a study of shared clonotypes between healthy human individuals. Here immunoSEQ multiplex PCR was the method, and the copy in TCRdb shows in-frame clones only, minus some. The table records 2 million to 2.5 million clones, 85% to 95% of them present only once. Material: naive CD4+ T cells sorted from blood. Noted subset: CD45RA+ positively selected. The source of these receptors is a man younger than 30 in good health.

In its sample, this clone was seen once. This chain connects TRBV5-1 to TRBJ1-2; TRBD1 matches 10 bases. The V gene end was trimmed by 0 bases and the J gene end by 1 base; junction bases not matched to a gene: 6. CDR1 SGHRS and CDR2 YFSETQ come from the germline V gene. The CDR3 runs to 17 residues. The CDR3 region is CASSLALTGGVNYGYTF. DNA for the CDR3: TGCGCCAGCAGCTTGGCCTTGACAGGGGGCGTTAACTATGGCTACACCTTC.

The genes are TRBV28 and TRBJ2-7; 7 nucleotides line up with TRBD1. From germline, CDR1 is MDHEN and CDR2 SYDVKM. J was trimmed by 3 bases and V by 6 bases; bases with no gene match: 8. The CDR3 has 14 amino acids. The CDR3 reads CASSPGQVSYEQYF. In DNA, the CDR3 is TGTGCCAGCAGCCCTGGACAGGTTAGCTACGAGCAGTACTTC.

The chain recombines TRBV5-1 with TRBJ1-4; no definite D call. Looked up from germline, CDR1 is SGHRS and CDR2 is YFSETQ. V gave up 0 bases and J gave up 6 bases, with 9 bases separating them. This CDR3 has 14 residues. CDR3 sequence reads: CASSLERDDEKLFF. The CDR3 region has the DNA TGCGCCAGCAGCTTGGAGAGGGATGATGAAAAACTGTTTTTT.

This clone came up once. The sample carries other DNA sequences with the same CDR3. The chain recombines TRBV7-2 with TRBJ2-1; D is ambiguous. The CDR3 extends over 12 amino acids. Deletions cut 6 bases from V and 6 bases from J, with 9 bases between. CDR1 SGHTA and CDR2 FQGNSA come from the germline V gene. CDR3 coding DNA: TGTGCCAGCAGTCTAGGCGTCAATGAGCAGTTCTTC. Protein product: CASSLGVNEQFF.